What follows are 3 T cell receptor beta chains derived from one specimen sequenced in a study of graft-versus-host responses after intestinal transplantation. Using immunoSEQ multiplex PCR, the repertoire was profiled, and TCRdb retains in-frame clones only, with some absent. Of tens of thousands of clones listed, about 88% were seen once; the top ten hold around 0.35%. For these TCRs, the target antigens are not known. The sample consisted of unstimulated CD4+ T cells sorted from spleen or lymph node cells, taken before intestinal transplant. The receptors come from a human donor who received an intestinal transplant.

The chain couples TRBV27 to TRBJ1-1; D perhaps matches TRBD1 (6 bases). This CDR3 contains 17 residues. The V gene's germline CDR1 is MNHEY and CDR2 SMNVEV (reference sequence). Trimming took off 1 base at V and 4 bases at J, with 19 bases between the two ends. The chain's CDR3 is CASSLFGSRGWGTEAFF. The CDR3, as DNA: TGTGCCAGCAGTTTATTCGGTTCCAGGGGTTGGGGCACTGAAGCTTTCTTT.

The rearrangement uses TRBV19 and TRBJ2-3; D perhaps matches TRBD1 (5 bases). Trimming cost V 2 bases and J 4 bases, with 7 bases left between them. CDR3 length: 13 amino acids. Germline V gives CDR1 LNHDA, CDR2 SQIVND (reference sequence). CDR3 nucleotides: TGTGCCAGTAGTATAAAAGGGGCAGATACGCAGTATTTT. Residues: CASSIKGADTQYF. The whole variable domain, remainder taken from reference TRBV19 and TRBJ2-3, is DGGITQSPKYLFRKEGQNVTLSCEQNLNHDAMYWYRQDPGQGLRLIYYSQIVNDFQKGDIAEGYSVSREKKESFPLTVTSAQKNPTAFYLCASSIKGADTQYFGPGTRLTVL.

The V and J genes are TRBV5-1 and TRBJ2-1; 14 bases are shared with TRBD2. The CDR3 totals 19 residues. Germline V gene lookup returns CDR1 SGHRS and CDR2 YFSETQ. The trim removed 5 bases at V and 0 bases at J, leaving 10 bases unmatched. CDR3 sequence reads: CASSLTSGRAESSYNEQFF. In DNA form, the CDR3 reads TGCGCCAGCAGTTTGACTAGCGGGAGGGCCGAGAGCTCCTACAATGAGCAGTTCTTC.